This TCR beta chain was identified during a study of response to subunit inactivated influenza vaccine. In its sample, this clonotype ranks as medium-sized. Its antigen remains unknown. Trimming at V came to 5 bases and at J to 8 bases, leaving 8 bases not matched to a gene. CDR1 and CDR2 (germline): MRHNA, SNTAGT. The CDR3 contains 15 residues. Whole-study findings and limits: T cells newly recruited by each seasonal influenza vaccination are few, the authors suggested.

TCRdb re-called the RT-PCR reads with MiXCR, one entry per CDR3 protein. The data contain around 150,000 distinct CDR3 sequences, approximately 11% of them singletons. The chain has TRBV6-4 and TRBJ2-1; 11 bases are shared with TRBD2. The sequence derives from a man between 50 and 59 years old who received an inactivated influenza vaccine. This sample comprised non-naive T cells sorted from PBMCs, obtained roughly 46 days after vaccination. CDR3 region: CASSPTSGSGYEQFF. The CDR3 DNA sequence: TGTGCCAGCAGTCCAACTAGCGGGAGTGGCTATGAGCAGTTCTTC.